A single T cell receptor (beta chain) is shown here with its context. Its antigen is unknown. Mismatch repair deficiency was confirmed in all patients, by PCR or immunohistochemistry. The data were taken from a study of PD-1 blockade in mismatch repair-deficient tumors. Overall study findings and caveats: Rapid post-treatment expansion, then contraction, generally preceding radiologic response, marked tumor-resident clones.

Libraries were prepared by immunoSEQ multiplex PCR; TCRdb keeps only in-frame clonotypes and omits some of them. The table has tens of thousands of clones, approximately 90% seen once; the top ten hold roughly 14%. Trimming removed 6 bases from V and 6 bases from J; junction bases left unmatched: 6. From germline, CDR1 is MNHEY and CDR2 SVGAGI. This CDR3 region has 13 residues. The chain couples TRBV6-5 to TRBJ1-1; 8 bases are shared with TRBD1. The sequenced sample was peripheral blood, obtained 52 weeks after starting pembrolizumab. The clonotype comes from an adult with mismatch repair-deficient cancer. The CDR3 is CASSATGGPEAFF. The DNA for the CDR3 is TGTGCCAGCAGCGCCACAGGGGGGCCTGAAGCTTTCTTT.